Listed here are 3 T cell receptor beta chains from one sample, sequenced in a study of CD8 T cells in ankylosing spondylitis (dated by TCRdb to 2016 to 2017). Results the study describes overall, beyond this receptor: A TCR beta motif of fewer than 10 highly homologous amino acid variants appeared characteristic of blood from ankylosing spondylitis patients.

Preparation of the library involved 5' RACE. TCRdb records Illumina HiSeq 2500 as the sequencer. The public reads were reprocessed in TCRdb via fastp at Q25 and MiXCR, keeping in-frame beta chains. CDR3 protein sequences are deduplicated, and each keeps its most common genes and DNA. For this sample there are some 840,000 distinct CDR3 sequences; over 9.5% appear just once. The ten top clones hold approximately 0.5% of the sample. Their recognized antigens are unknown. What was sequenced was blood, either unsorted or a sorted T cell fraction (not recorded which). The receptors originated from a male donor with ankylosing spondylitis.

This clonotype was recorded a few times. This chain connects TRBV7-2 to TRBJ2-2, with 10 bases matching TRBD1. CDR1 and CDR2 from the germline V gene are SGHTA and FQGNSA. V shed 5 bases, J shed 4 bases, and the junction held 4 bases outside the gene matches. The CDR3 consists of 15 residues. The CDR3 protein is CASSAWTGGTGELFF. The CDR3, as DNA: TGTGCCAGCAGCGCCTGGACAGGGGGCACCGGGGAGCTGTTTTTT.

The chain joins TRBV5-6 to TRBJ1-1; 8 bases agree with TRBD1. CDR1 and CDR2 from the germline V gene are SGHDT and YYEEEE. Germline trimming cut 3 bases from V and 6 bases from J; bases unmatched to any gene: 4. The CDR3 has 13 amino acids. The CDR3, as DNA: TGTGCCAGCAGCTGGGACAGGTTCCCTGAAGCTTTCTTT. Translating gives CASSWDRFPEAFF.

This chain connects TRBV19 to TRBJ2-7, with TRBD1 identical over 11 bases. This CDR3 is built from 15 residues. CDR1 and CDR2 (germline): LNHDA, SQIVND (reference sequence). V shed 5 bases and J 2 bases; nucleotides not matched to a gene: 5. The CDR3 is CASSVGQGATYEQYF. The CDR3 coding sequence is TGTGCCAGTAGTGTCGGACAGGGGGCCACCTACGAGCAGTACTTC.